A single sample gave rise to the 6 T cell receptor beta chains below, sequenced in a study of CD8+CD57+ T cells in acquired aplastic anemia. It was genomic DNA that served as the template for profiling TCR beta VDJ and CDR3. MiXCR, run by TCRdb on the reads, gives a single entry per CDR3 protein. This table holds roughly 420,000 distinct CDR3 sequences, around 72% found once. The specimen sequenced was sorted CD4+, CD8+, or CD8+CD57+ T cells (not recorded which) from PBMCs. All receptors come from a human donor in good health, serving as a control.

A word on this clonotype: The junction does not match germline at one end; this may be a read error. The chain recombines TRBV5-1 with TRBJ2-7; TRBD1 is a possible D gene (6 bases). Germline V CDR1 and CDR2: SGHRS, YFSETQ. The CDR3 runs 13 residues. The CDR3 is CASRPGHPHAQYF. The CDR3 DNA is TGTGCCAGCAGACCGGGACACCCCCACGCGCAGTACTTC.

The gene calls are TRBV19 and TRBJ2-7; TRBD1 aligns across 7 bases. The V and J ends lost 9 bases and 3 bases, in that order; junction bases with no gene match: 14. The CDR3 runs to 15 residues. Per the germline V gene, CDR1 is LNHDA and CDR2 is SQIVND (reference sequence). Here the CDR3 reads CASSPQGELNYEQYF. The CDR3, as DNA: TGTGCCAGCAGCCCTCAGGGGGAACTGAACTACGAGCAGTACTTC.

The CDR3: CASSIRQGAKGQPQHF. Here the CDR3 DNA reads TGTGCCAGTAGTATTCGGCAGGGGGCCAAAGGTCAGCCCCAGCATTTT. The chain joins TRBV19 to TRBJ1-5; 8 positions match TRBD1. V shed 3 bases, J shed 6 bases, and the junction held 10 bases outside the gene matches. From germline, CDR1 is LNHDA and CDR2 SQIVND (reference sequence). The CDR3 length is 16 residues.

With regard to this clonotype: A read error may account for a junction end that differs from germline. CDR3: CASSLYAGGPYEQYF. The CDR3 DNA sequence: TGCGCCAGCAGCTTGTACGCGGGGGGTCCCTACGAGCAGTACTTC. The chain combines TRBV7-2 with TRBJ2-7; 8 nucleotides align to TRBD2. From germline, CDR1 is SGHTA and CDR2 FQGNSA. CDR3 size: 15 residues.

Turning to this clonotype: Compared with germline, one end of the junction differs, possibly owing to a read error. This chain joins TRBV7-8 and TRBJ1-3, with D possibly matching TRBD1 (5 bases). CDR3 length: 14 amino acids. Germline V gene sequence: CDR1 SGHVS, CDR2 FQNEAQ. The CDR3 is CATSRGRQQKTQYF. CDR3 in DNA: TGTGCCACCAGCCGGGGTAGACAGCAAAAGACCCAGTATTTT.

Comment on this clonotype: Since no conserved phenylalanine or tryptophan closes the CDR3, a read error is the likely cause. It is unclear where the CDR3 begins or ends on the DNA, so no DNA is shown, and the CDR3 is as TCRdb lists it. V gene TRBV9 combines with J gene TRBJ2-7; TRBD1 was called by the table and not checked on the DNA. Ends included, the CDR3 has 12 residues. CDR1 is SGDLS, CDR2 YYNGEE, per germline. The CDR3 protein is CASSLDRAPDTQ.